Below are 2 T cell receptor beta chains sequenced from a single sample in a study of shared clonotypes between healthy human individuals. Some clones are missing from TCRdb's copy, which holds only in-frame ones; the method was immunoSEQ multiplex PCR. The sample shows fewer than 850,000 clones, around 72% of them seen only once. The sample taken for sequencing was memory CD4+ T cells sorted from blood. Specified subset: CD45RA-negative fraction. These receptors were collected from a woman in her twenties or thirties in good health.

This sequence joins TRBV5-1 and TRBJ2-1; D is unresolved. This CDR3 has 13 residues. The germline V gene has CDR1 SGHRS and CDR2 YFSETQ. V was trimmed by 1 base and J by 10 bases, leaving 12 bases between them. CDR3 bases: TGCGCCAGCAGCTTGCCACAGTTCGGGGAGCAGTTCTTC. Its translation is CASSLPQFGEQFF.

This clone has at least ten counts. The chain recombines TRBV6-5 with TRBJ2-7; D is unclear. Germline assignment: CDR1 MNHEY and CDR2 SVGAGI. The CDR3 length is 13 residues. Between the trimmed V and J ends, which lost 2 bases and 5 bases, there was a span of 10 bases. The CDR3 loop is CASSYKGWNEQYF. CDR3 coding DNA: TGTGCCAGCAGTTACAAGGGCTGGAACGAGCAGTACTTC.